The T cell receptor beta chain described here comes from a study of T cell responses to AZD1222 COVID-19 vaccine. Overall study results and limits: Mostly white British, mostly female donors; authors suggested clonal diversity may be underestimated.

Pooling covered second doses at about 4 or about 12 weeks. Repertoires were generated with immunoSEQ multiplex PCR, while TCRdb's copy carries only in-frame clones and drops some. The sample shows fewer than 150,000 clones, 85% to 90% of them seen only once. Trimming took off 1 base at V and 5 bases at J, with 20 bases between the two ends. There are 17 residues in the CDR3. Germline CDR1 and CDR2: LGHDT and YNNKEL (reference sequence). Regarding this clone: Its matching antigen is unknown.

The chain couples TRBV3-1 (or the pseudogene TRBV3-2) to TRBJ1-1, with a possible D match to TRBD1 (5 bases). Sequenced here: peripheral blood, sampled 28 days after the second AZD1222 dose. The clonotype comes from an adult who received the AZD1222 COVID-19 vaccine. This chain's CDR3 is CASSQAATTGDRTEAFF. The CDR3 region has the DNA TGTGCCAGCAGCCAAGCAGCGACGACGGGGGATCGAACTGAAGCTTTCTTT.